These 21 T cell receptor beta chains originate from one sample sequenced in a study of blood T cells in healthy people across ages. The use of a sample-barcoded 5' primer and a J-beta primer mix characterized a second PCR of roughly 6 to 11 cycles. TCRdb fed the 5' RACE reads into MiXCR, producing one record per CDR3 protein. The data show around 710,000 distinct CDR3 sequences, more than 40% seen once. Sequenced material: blood. The receptors shown here come from a woman between 55 and 75 years old in good health.

The chain has TRBV10-1 and TRBJ2-5; no definite D call. The CDR3 sequence is 14 residues long. Germline CDR1 is WNHNN and CDR2 is SYGVQD (reference sequence). Trimming pared 3 bases from V and 3 bases from J, leaving 11 bases between. The CDR3, as DNA: TGCGCCAGCAGTGAAAGAGCTGGGAAAGAGACCCAGTACTTC. Amino acids: CASSERAGKETQYF.

Comment on this clonotype: Mismatch with germline at one junction end may stem from a read error. The chain uses TRBV6-5 and TRBJ2-1; D is possibly TRBD2 (5 bases). This CDR3 has 13 residues. Germline-derived CDR1 and CDR2 are MNHEY and SVGAGI. The CDR3 loop reads CASSDSGGLKQFF. CDR3 sequence (DNA): TGTGCCAGCAGTGACTCCGGAGGCCTCAAGCAGTTCTTC.

This clonotype was recorded a few times. This chain links TRBV3-1 with TRBJ2-1, with 9 bases matching TRBD2. The CDR3 is made up of 15 amino acids. J lost 9 bases, V lost 4 bases, and 10 bases had no gene match. Germline loops: CDR1 LGHDT, CDR2 YNNKEL (reference sequence). Here the CDR3 reads CASSRLAGSRGEQFF. The CDR3 DNA sequence: TGTGCCAGCAGCCGTCTAGCGGGAAGTCGCGGTGAGCAGTTCTTC.

This clonotype was seen a few times. The chain employs TRBV4-3 and TRBJ2-5; 9 bases map to TRBD2. J gave up 5 bases and V 1 base, and 20 bases lay outside the gene matches. The CDR3 is made up of 20 amino acids. Germline CDR1 is LGHNA and CDR2 is YSLEER. In DNA form, the CDR3 reads TGCGCCAGCAGCCAAGTGAAGCGTCTAGCGGGGAGCACAGACGGGGAGACCCAGTACTTC. This sequence encodes CASSQVKRLAGSTDGETQYF.

The chain carries TRBV3-1 and TRBJ2-1; 10 bases fit TRBD1. Germline values: CDR1 LGHDT, CDR2 YNNKEL (reference sequence). This CDR3 has 19 residues. The V gene end was trimmed by 2 bases and the J gene end by 6 bases; junction bases not matched to a gene: 16. The CDR3 region has the DNA TGTGCCAGCAGCCAATCCCCTGCACTCGCCGGGACAGGGGCCAATGAGCAGTTCTTC. Residues: CASSQSPALAGTGANEQFF.

This clonotype was detected many times. The junction differs from germline at one of its ends, possibly a read error. This rearrangement joins TRBV20-1 to TRBJ1-5; possible D gene TRBD1, 5 bases. The CDR3 covers 16 residues. Germline CDR1 reads DFQATT; CDR2 reads SNEGSKA (reference sequence). CDR3: CSAREVPGLDYQPQHF. CDR3 DNA sequence: TGCAGTGCCAGAGAGGTTCCGGGGCTCGATTATCAGCCCCAGCATTTT.

The genes are TRBV10-3 and TRBJ2-4, with 9 bases aligning to TRBD1. The CDR3 totals 15 residues. The germline V gene has CDR1 ENHRY and CDR2 SYGVKD. The ends lost 0 bases at V and 13 bases at J; junction bases unmatched: 10. The CDR3 here is CAISESSDRGIAQYF. CDR3 coding DNA: TGTGCCATCAGTGAGTCGTCGGACAGGGGAATCGCGCAGTACTTC.

This clonotype was detected only a few times. V and J are TRBV24-1 and TRBJ2-1; D is perhaps TRBD2 (5 bases). The CDR3 runs to 18 residues. Germline V gene data show CDR1 as KGHDR and CDR2 as SFDVKD. V lost 0 bases, J lost 0 bases, and 14 bases lay in between. CDR3 residues: CATSDLHLDSSSYNEQFF. The CDR3 nucleotides are TGTGCCACCAGTGATTTGCATTTGGACTCCAGCTCCTACAATGAGCAGTTCTTC.

On this clonotype itself: This may be a read error: a much more frequent sequence differs by one nucleotide. The chain joins TRBV5-1 to TRBJ2-1; the D gene is possibly TRBD1 (6 bases). The CDR3 consists of 14 residues. In germline, CDR1 is SGHRS, CDR2 YFSETQ. The CDR3 DNA reads TGCGCCAGCTCCACCTACAGGGAGTACAATAAGCAGTTCTTC. Translated, it gives CASSTYREYNKQFF. The full variable domain, its missing parts supplied by reference TRBV5-1 and TRBJ2-1, is KAGVTQTPRYLIKTRGQQVTLSCSPISGHRSVSWYQQTPGQGLQFLFEYFSETQRNKGNFPGRFSGRQFSNSRSEMNVSTLELGDSALYLCASSTYREYNKQFFGPGTRLTVL.

This clonotype was observed at least ten times. The rearrangement joins TRBV5-1 to TRBJ2-7; 9 bases fit TRBD1. J lost 2 bases, V lost 4 bases, and 7 bases had no gene match. The CDR3 runs to 15 residues. Germline V lookup: CDR1 SGHRS, CDR2 YFSETQ. The CDR3 region has the DNA TGCGCCAGCAGCAGAGGACAGGGGAATACCTACGAGCAGTACTTC. This gives the protein CASSRGQGNTYEQYF.

This clonotype was counted between two and nine times. The chain links TRBV5-1 to TRBJ2-4; possible D gene TRBD2, 5 bases. The CDR3 runs to 12 residues. The V gene lost 4 bases and the J gene lost 9 bases, with 11 bases spanning the gap. Germline V lookup: CDR1 SGHRS, CDR2 YFSETQ. In DNA, the CDR3 is TGCGCCAGCAGCCAGGACGAGGGCATTCAGTACTTC. It yields the protein CASSQDEGIQYF.

As regards this clonotype: One end of the junction fails to match germline, which may point to a read error. In nucleotides, the CDR3 is TGCAGTGTTAGACTAAAGACTAGTGGATCCTACAATGAGCAGTTCTTC. This translates into CSVRLKTSGSYNEQFF. The rearrangement joins TRBV20-1 to TRBJ2-1, with D possibly being TRBD2 (6 bases). Germline V gene lookup returns CDR1 DFQATT and CDR2 SNEGSKA (reference sequence). The CDR3 covers 16 residues.

V is TRBV30 and J is TRBJ2-1, with 7 bases fitting TRBD2. Germline assignment: CDR1 GTSNPN and CDR2 SVGIG (reference sequence). The CDR3 runs 12 residues. Trimming cost V 5 bases and J 6 bases; bases outside gene matches: 4. This CDR3 is CAWGTIGNEQFF. The CDR3 nucleotides are TGTGCCTGGGGGACTATCGGCAATGAGCAGTTCTTC.

The rearrangement uses TRBV6-1 and TRBJ1-5, with 8 nucleotides matching TRBD1. This CDR3 region has 16 residues. CDR1 is MNHNS and CDR2 is SASEGT in the germline V gene. Unmatched junction bases numbered 10, after V lost 5 bases and J lost 4 bases. The CDR3 region is CASSPLGQGANQPQHF. The CDR3, as DNA: TGTGCCAGCAGTCCTCTCGGACAGGGCGCTAATCAGCCCCAGCATTTT.

The CDR3 DNA sequence: TGTGCCAGCAGCTTAAACCAGATGGGGACCCAAGAGACCCAGTACTTC. As protein: CASSLNQMGTQETQYF. J is TRBJ2-5 and V is TRBV7-2; D is perhaps TRBD1 or TRBD2 (5 bases each). Germline values: CDR1 SGHTA, CDR2 FQGNSA. Trimming pared 2 bases from V and 1 base from J, leaving 14 bases between. The CDR3 length is 16 residues. The complete variable domain, with remaining parts taken from reference TRBV7-2 and TRBJ2-5, reads GAGVSQSPSNKVTEKGKDVELRCDPISGHTALYWYRQSLGQGLEFLIYFQGNSAPDKSGLPSDRFSAERTGGSVSTLTIQRTQQEDSAVYLCASSLNQMGTQETQYFGPGTRLLVL.

The chain links TRBV25-1 to TRBJ1-2, with 7 bases aligning to TRBD1. This CDR3 comprises 16 residues. V lost 4 bases to trimming and J lost 0 bases; unmatched junction nucleotides: 8. CDR1 and CDR2 from the germline V gene are MGHDK and SYGVNS. The CDR3 here is CASSVHGTAPNYGYTF. The CDR3 DNA is TGTGCCAGCAGTGTTCATGGGACAGCTCCTAACTATGGCTACACCTTC.

J is TRBJ1-5 and V is TRBV18, with a tentative D call TRBD1 (5 bases). Per germline, CDR1 KGHSH and CDR2 LQKENI. Trimming stripped 3 bases from V and 6 bases from J, with 18 bases between. The CDR3 contains 16 residues. In DNA form, the CDR3 reads TGTGCCAGCTCACCCTGGGGCGAGGAAGGTAGTCAGCCCCAGCATTTT. Protein: CASSPWGEEGSQPQHF.

This clonotype was detected many times. The chain links TRBV7-8 to TRBJ2-1; the D call may be TRBD1 or TRBD2 (5 bases each). There are 13 residues in the CDR3. CDR1 and CDR2 from the germline V gene are SGHVS and FQNEAQ. The V end lost 1 base, the J end lost 12 bases, and 13 bases lay between the germline ends. The DNA of the CDR3 is TGTGCCAGCAGCTTAGGGGTCAATGGGGGGCAGTTCTTC. It codes for CASSLGVNGGQFF.

This chain links TRBV20-1 with TRBJ1-5; tentative D call: TRBD1 (6 bases). Germline CDR1 and CDR2: DFQATT and SNEGSKA (reference sequence). CDR3 length equals 14 residues. The V and J ends lost 6 bases and 7 bases respectively, with 19 bases between them. The CDR3 region is CSANTQGIGQPQHF. In DNA form, the CDR3 reads TGCAGTGCCAATACTCAGGGGATAGGCCAGCCCCAGCATTTT.

The J gene is TRBJ2-6, the V gene TRBV9; a possible D gene is TRBD2 (6 bases). CDR1 and CDR2 from the germline V gene are SGDLS and YYNGEE. The CDR3 length is 18 residues. Trimming left V 4 bases short and J 0 bases short, with 17 bases between. CDR3 amino acids: CASSTRGGYPSGANVLTF. CDR3 sequence (DNA): TGTGCCAGCAGCACCAGAGGAGGGTATCCCTCTGGGGCCAACGTCCTGACTTTC.

V and J are TRBV20-1 and TRBJ2-5, with D possibly being TRBD1 (6 bases). The V gene's germline CDR1 is DFQATT and CDR2 SNEGSKA (reference sequence). Trimming removed 1 base at V and 2 bases at J, with 8 bases between. The length of the CDR3 is 13 residues. CDR3 in amino acids: CSARVGGQETQYF. CDR3 sequence (DNA): TGCAGTGCTAGAGTAGGGGGTCAAGAGACCCAGTACTTC.